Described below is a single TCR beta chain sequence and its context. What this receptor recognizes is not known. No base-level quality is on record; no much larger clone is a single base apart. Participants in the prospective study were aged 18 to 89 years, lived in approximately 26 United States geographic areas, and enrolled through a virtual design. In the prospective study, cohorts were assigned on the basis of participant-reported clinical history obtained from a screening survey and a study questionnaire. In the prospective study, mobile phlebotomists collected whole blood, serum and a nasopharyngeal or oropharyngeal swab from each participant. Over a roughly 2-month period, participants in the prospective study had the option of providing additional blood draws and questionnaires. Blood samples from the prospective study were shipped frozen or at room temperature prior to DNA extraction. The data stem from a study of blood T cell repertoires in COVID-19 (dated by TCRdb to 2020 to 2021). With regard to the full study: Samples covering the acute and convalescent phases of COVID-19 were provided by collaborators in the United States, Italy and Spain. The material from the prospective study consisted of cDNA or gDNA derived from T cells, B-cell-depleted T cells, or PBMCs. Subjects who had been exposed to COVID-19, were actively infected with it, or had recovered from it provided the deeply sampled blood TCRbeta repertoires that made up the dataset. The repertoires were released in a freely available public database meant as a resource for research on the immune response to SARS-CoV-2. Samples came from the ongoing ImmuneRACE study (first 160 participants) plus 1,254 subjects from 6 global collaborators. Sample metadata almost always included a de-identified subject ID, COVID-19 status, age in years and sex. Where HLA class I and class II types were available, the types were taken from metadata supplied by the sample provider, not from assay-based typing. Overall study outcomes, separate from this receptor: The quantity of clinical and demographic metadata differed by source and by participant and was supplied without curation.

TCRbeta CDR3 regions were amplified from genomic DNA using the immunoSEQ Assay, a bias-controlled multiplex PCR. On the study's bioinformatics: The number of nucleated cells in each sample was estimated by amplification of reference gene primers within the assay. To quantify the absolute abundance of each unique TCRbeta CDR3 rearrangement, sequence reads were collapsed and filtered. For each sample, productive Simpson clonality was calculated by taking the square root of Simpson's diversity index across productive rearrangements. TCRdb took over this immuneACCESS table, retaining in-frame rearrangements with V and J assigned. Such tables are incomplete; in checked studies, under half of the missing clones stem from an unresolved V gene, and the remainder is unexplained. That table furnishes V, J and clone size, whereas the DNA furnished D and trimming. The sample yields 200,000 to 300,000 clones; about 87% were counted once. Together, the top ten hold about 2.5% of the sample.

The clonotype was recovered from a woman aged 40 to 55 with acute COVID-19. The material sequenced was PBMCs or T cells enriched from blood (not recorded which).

In nucleotides, the sequence is TGCGCCAGCAGCAAGACAGGGGGGGACTCCTACGAGCAGTACTTC. The resulting protein is CASSKTGGDSYEQYF. The rearrangement combines TRBV5-1 with TRBJ2-7; TRBD1 aligns with 9 central bases. Trimming accounts for 4 bases at V and 0 bases at J, while the number of junction bases matched to no gene is 5. CDR1 and CDR2 are read off the germline V gene as SGHRS and YFSETQ. Including the terminal cysteine and phenylalanine, the CDR3 comprises 15 residues. This entry keeps only the CDR3 DNA: 45 bases, framed from base 1.